This is a list of T cell receptor beta chains from one sample in a study of T cells after yellow fever vaccination. Using its own MiXCR run on the 5' RACE reads, TCRdb lists one record per CDR3 protein. The table shows hundreds of thousands of distinct CDR3 sequences, with approximately 18% occurring only once. The sequencing used PBMCs, collected before the yellow fever booster vaccination. These receptors all stem from a man younger than 35 who received the YFV17D yellow fever vaccine. The CDR3 runs from the conserved cysteine through the conserved F or W. The D gene is left open where the match is weak. Not every row has a clone size; where given, it reads once, few, many or a size class.

clone_size	v_call	d_call	j_call	cdr3_nt	cdr3_aa
-	TRBV28	-	TRBJ2-5	TGTGCCAGCAGTTCCGACAGGAGGACCCAAGAGACCCAGTACTTC	CASSSDRRTQETQYF
few	TRBV20-1	TRBD2	TRBJ2-1	TGCAGTGCCCCCCCACTAGCGGGGAACCACTACGGTGAGCAGTTCTTC	CSAPPLAGNHYGEQFF
-	TRBV4-1	TRBD1	TRBJ2-3	TGCGCCAGCAGCCAAGACCCGGGACAGCTCACAGATACGCAGTATTTT	CASSQDPGQLTDTQYF
-	TRBV25-1	-	TRBJ1-5	TGTGCCAGTCAGGGCTCGGGCAATCAGCCCCAGCATTTT	CASQGSGNQPQHF
-	TRBV15	-	TRBJ2-5	TGTGCCACCAGCAGAGGCCGACAGGTGCAAGAGACCCAGTACTTC	CATSRGRQVQETQYF
few	TRBV11-2	TRBD1	TRBJ2-3	TGTGCCAGCAGCTTAAGGGGGCAGGGGGCGCGAAATACGCAGTATTTT	CASSLRGQGARNTQYF
few	TRBV6-5	-	TRBJ2-7	TGTGCCAGCAGCTTGTCTAGAAAGGGGCCCTACGAGCAGTACTTC	CASSLSRKGPYEQYF
few	TRBV2	TRBD1	TRBJ1-1	TGTGCCAGCAGTGACCCAGGGACAGGGGGAGGATCTGAAGCTTTCTTT	CASSDPGTGGGSEAFF
few	TRBV4-3	-	TRBJ2-3	TGCGCCAGCAGCCAAGGGCCGGGAAGAAGCACAGATACGCAGTATTTT	CASSQGPGRSTDTQYF
-	TRBV7-9	TRBD2	TRBJ2-3	TGTGCCAGCAGCTTAGGGAGGACTAGCGGAGATACGCAGTATTTT	CASSLGRTSGDTQYF
-	TRBV30	TRBD1	TRBJ1-6	TGTGCCTGGAGAGGACAGGGGGATTCACCCCTCCACTTT	CAWRGQGDSPLHF
-	TRBV20-1	-	TRBJ1-1	TGCAGTGCTAGAGATCAGAAGAACACTGAAGCTTTCTTT	CSARDQKNTEAFF
few	TRBV10-2	-	TRBJ2-7	TGCGCCAGCAGTGACAGTGGGTTTGGCGAGCAGTACTTC	CASSDSGFGEQYF
few	TRBV20-1	-	TRBJ2-1	TGCAGTGCTAGTGAGGGGGGATTTGAGCAGTTCTTC	CSASEGGFEQFF
many	TRBV4-3	-	TRBJ2-7	TGCGCCAGCAGCCGTTCGGGCAGGAGCTACGAGCAGTACTTC	CASSRSGRSYEQYF
-	TRBV6-2/TRBV6-3	-	TRBJ2-3	TGTGCCAGCAGTTACCTCGGGACAATCACAGATACGCAGTATTTT	CASSYLGTITDTQYF
-	TRBV4-3	-	TRBJ1-1	TGCGCCAGCAGCCAAGATGGAGGGTCCACTGAAGCTTTCTTT	CASSQDGGSTEAFF
-	TRBV30	-	TRBJ1-3	TGTGCCTGGAGTGTGTCCTCTGGAAACACCATATATTTT	CAWSVSSGNTIYF
few	TRBV29-1	-	TRBJ1-1	TGCAGCGCGGACAGCGCCTTTAACACTGAAGCTTTCTTT	CSADSAFNTEAFF
many	TRBV29-1	TRBD2	TRBJ2-7	TGCAGCGTTCAAGCGGGGGCGGACGAGCAGTACTTC	CSVQAGADEQYF
-	TRBV7-9	-	TRBJ1-1	TGTGCCAGCAGGGAAGCCACTTTGAACACTGAAGCTTTCTTT	CASREATLNTEAFF
many	TRBV5-1	-	TRBJ2-1	TGCGCCAGCAGATTTAGCGCCGATGAGCAGTTCTTC	CASRFSADEQFF
-	TRBV15	TRBD1	TRBJ2-7	TGTGCCACCAGCATAGACAGGGGTCGGTACGAGCAGTACTTC	CATSIDRGRYEQYF
-	TRBV6-5	-	TRBJ2-5	TGTGCCAGCAGTTCGGACTCCTCCTCGGAGACCCAGTACTTC	CASSSDSSSETQYF
few	TRBV20-1	TRBD1	TRBJ2-2	TGCAGTGCCACAGGGACAGGGACGAGGGTTGCCGGGGAGCTGTTTTTT	CSATGTGTRVAGELFF
-	TRBV10-3	-	TRBJ2-7	TGTGCCATAGGGATCGACGAGCAGTACTTC	CAIGIDEQYF
many	TRBV6-1	TRBD1	TRBJ1-1	TGTGCCAGCAGTGAAGGACAGGGGCCGGGTCAGACTGAAGCTTTCTTT	CASSEGQGPGQTEAFF
-	TRBV6-1	TRBD1	TRBJ1-1	TGTGCCAGCACTGGGACAGGGGACACTGAAGCTTTCTTT	CASTGTGDTEAFF
few	TRBV9	-	TRBJ1-2	TGTGCCAGCAGTGATACAGGGTCCTATGGCTACACCTTC	CASSDTGSYGYTF
-	TRBV3-1	-	TRBJ2-1	TGTGCCAGCAGCCAGAACTTTTGGAATGAGCAGTTCTTC	CASSQNFWNEQFF
few	TRBV29-1	-	TRBJ1-1	TGCAGCGTTGAAGGGGAGAACACTGAAGCTTTCTTT	CSVEGENTEAFF
few	TRBV20-1	-	TRBJ2-1	TGCAGTGCCGAGAGGTTAGGAGGGACCTACAATGAGCAGTTCTTC	CSAERLGGTYNEQFF
few	TRBV12-3/TRBV12-4	-	TRBJ2-2	TGTGCCAGCAGCCCTATACTAGTTTCGACCGGGGAGCTGTTTTTT	CASSPILVSTGELFF
-	TRBV2	-	TRBJ1-1	TGTGCCAGCACTCTCCTGGGGGCAGGGAACACTGAAGCTTTCTTT	CASTLLGAGNTEAFF
-	TRBV20-1	TRBD1	TRBJ2-5	TGCAGTGCTAGAGATCGGACAGGGGGCTCACAAGAGACCCAGTACTTC	CSARDRTGGSQETQYF
-	TRBV20-1	-	TRBJ2-4	TGCAGTGCTAGGACCCACGCACGGGCCAAAAACATTCAGTACTTC	CSARTHARAKNIQYF
-	TRBV12-3/TRBV12-4	-	TRBJ2-1	TGTGCCAGCAGCGGGGACAGGGCGGGAGGTGAGCAGTTCTTC	CASSGDRAGGEQFF
-	TRBV7-9	TRBD1	TRBJ1-2	TGTGCCAGCAGTCCGGGACAGGGGGACTATGGCTACACCTTC	CASSPGQGDYGYTF
few	TRBV7-6	TRBD1	TRBJ1-5	TGTGCCAGCAGTACAGGGGTCAATCAGCCCCAGCATTTT	CASSTGVNQPQHF
few	TRBV5-1	TRBD1	TRBJ2-1	TGCGCCAGCAGCCGCCTGGACAGGGCTGTGGGGAATGAGCAGTTCTTC	CASSRLDRAVGNEQFF